The T cell receptor (beta chain) described here comes from a study of identical twins. The study, taken as a whole, reports: The authors drew conclusions from cross-sectional statistical analysis rather than following the same donors. For monozygotic twins, models underestimated out-of-frame TCR alpha sharing. The more abundant beta clonotypes in cord blood had fewer insertions, and memory repertoires did not show this.

TCRdb used MiXCR to reprocess the 5' RACE reads, holding one entry per CDR3 protein. This sample yields about 700,000 distinct CDR3 sequences, of which less than 7% are seen a single time; approximately 1.6% belongs to the top ten. The V gene's germline CDR1 is SNHLY and CDR2 FYNNEI. The CDR3 is 13 residues long. The trim removed 6 bases at V and 3 bases at J, leaving 1 base unmatched. With regard to this clonotype: The antigen remains undetermined.

The material sequenced was naive T cells sorted from blood. This clonotype was obtained from a man younger than 35 in good health. The chain joins TRBV2 to TRBJ2-5; the match to TRBD2 covers 10 bases. CDR3 DNA sequence: TGTGCCAGCAGCGGGACTAGCGAAGAGACCCAGTACTTC. Residues: CASSGTSEETQYF.